This T cell receptor beta chain derives from a study of cytomegalovirus exposure and HLA in healthy donors (dated by TCRdb to the late 2010s). About the study as a whole: According to an earlier analysis of 587 of the donors, roughly 180 million T cells yielded 117 million unique TCR beta sequences and about 300 Gb of sequence data. A few DR-DQ haplotypes were treated as single units for association and clustering because of strong linkage in the cohort. Using immunosequencing, the study profiled T cell repertoires from about 650 subjects and related those repertoires to cytomegalovirus serostatus. To study patterns of TCR occurrence, a later analysis re-analyzed previously published TCR beta repertoires from under 750 donors and added high-resolution HLA genotyping. A later genetic analysis took genome-wide SNP genotypes for about 55% of the 666 donors and used that subset as a discovery cohort. A separate validation cohort of more than 100 different subjects was used in addition to the roughly 670-subject first cohort. The aim of the study was to test whether cataloging public T cell receptors could identify signatures of past pathogen exposure. Donor age, sex, ethnicity and CMV serostatus were compiled alongside the repertoire data. Roughly 300 gigabases of sequencing data and tens of millions of unique TCR sequences were included in an early release covering about 600 HLA-typed donors. HLA typing included class I and class II loci at four-digit resolution. The genetic ancestry cluster associated with self-reported Caucasian donors included 70% to 85% of the 300 to 450 genotyped donors. The study combined high-throughput TCR immunosequencing, statistical association of individual TCRs with disease status, and machine learning to predict cytomegalovirus infection status. Typing coverage varied by locus: 629-630 donors for A, B, C, DRB1 and DQB1; about 520 for DQA1; more than 600 for DPA1; approximately 490 for DPB1. Every repertoire in the discovery cohort had been generated on one and the same sequencing platform. An earlier analysis of fewer than 700 of the donors applied high-throughput TCR beta sequencing to assess whether each TCR beta V gene segment acted as functional or pseudogenic. Rather than using new phenotypic data, the later analysis identified candidate immune exposures from TCR beta sequences and from how often those sequences occurred across donors. Among roughly 400 genotyped donors of the cohort, an average of approximately 220,000 unique TCR beta nucleotide sequences was sequenced per donor, of which approximately 19% were non-productive. What the research found in general, with its limitations: While some public TCRs were present in many individuals, most TCR sequences turned up only very rarely across donors. Strong co-occurrence of HLA alleles, especially DR and DQ, made assigning TCR associations to individual alleles difficult. A further reported finding was that TCR beta sequences accurately predicted the HLA-A and HLA-B alleles for most subjects in the first cohort. A later analysis found that most CMV-associated TCR beta chains appeared HLA-restricted, with HLA associations seemingly driven largely by CMV exposure. Because some donors lacked HLA typing at each locus, the association tests relied only on the typed subset. Linkage disequilibrium might explain the correlated functional status among segregating V segments, but an unknown experimental factor could not be excluded. Only TCR beta chains were sequenced in this cohort, and the absence of alpha or paired-chain data limited detectable features. A later analysis reported that several top co-occurrence clusters appeared linked to parvovirus B19, influenza, CMV and Epstein-Barr virus. V-gene and J-gene trimming of TCR beta chains was associated with a missense DCLRE1C variant in a later genetic analysis, and the association was replicated in an independent cohort. According to the authors, the approach could potentially be generalized to other disease states and immunological phenotypes. The study gave a list of about 170 TCR beta chains associated with cytomegalovirus. Some IMGT-functional V segments, including TRBV6-2 and TRBV6-3, could not be told apart with the 87-base-pair reads, so those segments were excluded. The sequencing pipeline was judged likely to have produced a cluster of highly shared sequence variants as a technical artifact. Specific HLA alleles were associated with 15,000 to 20,000 TCR beta sequences at a false discovery rate of 0.05 in a later analysis. According to a later analysis, TCR association rates differed among HLA loci, with DRB1 alleles showing the most associated TCRs and HLA-C alleles showing the fewest. In both the original and validation cohorts, the classifier was reported to diagnose cytomegalovirus status with high specificity and sensitivity. In a later analysis, HLA-associated TCR beta chains were found to be more clonally expanded and to have lower generation probabilities than equally common non-associated chains. Presence/absence analyses assumed roughly uniform sequencing depth across donors, an assumption that may not hold. Because counts were too low, 15 to 20 rarely observed V segments, including chromosome 9 orphons, were left out of the earlier analysis of 500 to 650 of the donors. Three of the identified cytomegalovirus-associated TCR beta chains were confirmed in vitro to be specific for cytomegalovirus antigens. The only immune exposure information available for the cohort was CMV serostatus. An earlier analysis of some 560 of the donors showed that most TCR beta V segments appeared in productive rearrangements either about 87% or about 30% of the time, which broadly matched IMGT annotations. A later genetic analysis reported fewer N-insertions in productive TCRs among donors in an Asian-associated ancestry cluster than the roughly 620-donor mean.

The method behind the library was the immunoSEQ multiplex PCR assay. A mixture of 60 forward primers for TCR Vbeta segments and 13 reverse primers for TCR Jbeta segments was used in the multiplex PCR. A multiplex PCR assay on genomic DNA amplified the CDR3 region of rearranged TCR beta genes. Amplified TCR beta libraries were sequenced as 87-base-pair reads on the Illumina HiSeq System. Processing in the source paper ran as follows. A later analysis counted approximately 84 million unique TCR beta chains across the 666 repertoires, and roughly 9.9 million of these chains were shared by at least two donors. A nearest-neighbor algorithm error-corrected the raw reads and collapsed the reads into unique sequences, merging closely related sequences to remove PCR and sequencing errors. CDR3 sequences were aligned to IMGT reference sequences to assign V, D and J gene segments. For a sequence to be retained, a match of at least six nucleotides to both a V gene segment and a J gene segment was required. Rearrangements were called productive when the CDR3 lacked stop codons and stayed in frame with V and J; all others were non-productive. Following IMGT convention, CDR3 was defined as the stretch from the second conserved V-encoded cysteine to the conserved J-encoded phenylalanine. The earlier analysis of 587 of the donors excluded any sequence lacking an unambiguous match to a single V gene segment. An earlier analysis of several hundred of the donors called V segments functional above 56.7% productive rearrangements and segregating when the between-donor standard deviation exceeded 5%. To diagnose cytomegalovirus status from the catalog of TCR beta chain sequences, a statistical classification framework was built. In a later analysis, TCR nucleotide sequences were compared against IMGT/GENE-DB human TR gene sequences so that V and J genes could be assigned. The TCRdist pipeline was used in a later analysis to assign CDR3 sequences and most-parsimonious VDJ recombination scenarios. In a later analysis, every TCR beta chain was defined by the combination of its CDR3 amino acid sequence and its V-gene family, and reads without a unique V-gene family were dropped. A later analysis removed over 500 highly shared, low-generation-probability nucleotide sequences to deal with suspected cross-contamination and a sequencing artifact. In a later analysis, a clonal expansion index for each public chain was calculated from normalized within-repertoire ranks of inferred template counts. Generation probabilities in a later analysis came from a VDJ recombination model fitted to out-of-frame rearrangements, and those results were checked against IGoR. Hypergeometric tests were used in a later analysis to score TCR-TCR, TCR-HLA and TCR-CMV co-occurrence, with a repertoire-size bias correction applied to the TCR pairs. In a later analysis, false discovery rates were estimated by permuting HLA or CMV assignments 20 times. A later analysis grouped co-occurring TCRs with DBSCAN, adding TCRdist sequence similarity when clustering within HLA-allele-positive subsets. Co-occurrence clustering excluded repertoires with fewer than 30,000 or more than 120,000 public chains, plus five with anomalous nucleotide sharing. The source is immuneACCESS, and TCRdb retained only in-frame sequences with V and J called. Part of the clones is not carried over; for the studies checked, unresolved V genes explain less than half of this, and the remainder is unexplained. The V and J calls and clone size were taken over from that table, and D and trimming were inferred from the DNA. The sample table records tens of thousands of clones; around three quarters of these occur just once. About 4.6% of the sample comes from the top ten.

The CDR3 measures 15 amino acids from cysteine to phenylalanine. CDR3 DNA only is kept here, 45 bases in frame from base 1. Trimming at the junction amounts to 0 bases on V and 6 bases on J, and the germline ends lie 14 bases apart. CDR1 and CDR2 are drawn from the germline V gene: SGHDN, FVKESK. The cohort was made up of 666 healthy bone marrow donors. All cohort members were sampled while nominally healthy, although unrecorded immune exposures were likely present. The donor was CMV seropositive and belonged to the group of 250 to 300 seropositive cohort members. Each donor provided a peripheral blood sample, and peripheral blood mononuclear cells were used for TCR beta sequencing. The Qiagen DNeasy Blood Extraction Kit was used to extract genomic DNA from the blood cell samples. As to this clone: Its antigen is currently not known. Base qualities are not provided; no much larger clone lies one nucleotide away.

Sequencing was carried out using PBMCs. The chain is assembled from TRBV14 and TRBJ2-5, and the D gene may be TRBD1, 6 bases matching. This receptor was identified in a woman in her 40s in good health and CMV-seropositive. The nucleotide sequence reads as follows: TGTGCCAGCAGCCAAGATGAGGGCAGGGGTAAGACCCAGTACTTC. Its amino acids are CASSQDEGRGKTQYF.